This TCR beta chain was captured in a study of T cell responses to AZD1222 COVID-19 vaccine. General study results and limits: Variant regions that are unmutated are reportedly the target of nearly half of spike-specific TCRs. Receipt of two AZD1222 doses was followed by a rise in Spike-specific TCR breadth and depth.

The CDR3 has 17 amino acids. Germline assignment: CDR1 KGHSH and CDR2 LQKENI. The V gene end was trimmed by 3 bases and the J gene end by 1 base; junction bases not matched to a gene: 6. Profiling relied on immunoSEQ multiplex PCR, and the TCRdb table lists in-frame clones only, not all of them. Of around 150,000 clones in the sample, approximately 91% were seen once. Comment on this clone: No antigen is known for it.

V gene TRBV18 combines with J gene TRBJ1-1; 12 bases are a match to TRBD1. The material sequenced was peripheral blood, taken on day 0 of AZD1222 vaccination. The sequence derives from an adult in good health. This chain's CDR3 is CASSPGDRGLGNTEAFF. The CDR3 DNA follows: TGTGCCAGCTCACCTGGGGACAGGGGGCTGGGGAACACTGAAGCTTTCTTT.